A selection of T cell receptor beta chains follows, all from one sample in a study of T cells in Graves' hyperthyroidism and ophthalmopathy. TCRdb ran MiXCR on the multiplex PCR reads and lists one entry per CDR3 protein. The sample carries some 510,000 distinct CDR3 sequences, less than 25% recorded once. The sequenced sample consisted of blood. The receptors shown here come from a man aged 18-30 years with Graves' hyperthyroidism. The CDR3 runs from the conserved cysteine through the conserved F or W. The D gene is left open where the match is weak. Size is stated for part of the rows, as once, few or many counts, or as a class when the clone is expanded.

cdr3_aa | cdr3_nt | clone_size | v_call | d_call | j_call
CASLDRDGSYNEQFF | TGTGCCAGCTTGGACAGGGACGGCTCCTACAATGAGCAGTTCTTC | many | TRBV6-1 | TRBD1 | TRBJ2-1
CASSQESPVLPRETQYF | TGTGCCAGCAGCCAAGAGAGTCCGGTTCTCCCGAGGGAGACCCAGTACTTC | many | TRBV3-1 | - | TRBJ2-5
CASSYSEETAEAFF | TGTGCCAGCAGTTACAGCGAGGAGACTGCTGAAGCTTTCTTT | few | TRBV6-5 | - | TRBJ1-1
CAINAGKGRPATEAFF | TGTGCCATCAACGCCGGCAAGGGGCGCCCCGCCACTGAAGCTTTCTTT | - | TRBV10-3 | - | TRBJ1-1
CASRAVAGGQAFF | TGTGCCAGTAGGGCCGTGGCAGGAGGACAAGCTTTCTTT | many | TRBV19 | - | TRBJ1-1
CASSPGRLNTEAFF | TGTGCCAGCTCCCCGGGACGGTTGAACACTGAAGCTTTCTTT | many | TRBV12-3/TRBV12-4 | - | TRBJ1-1
CASSSDLPRGIQYF | TGTGCCAGCAGTTCAGACCTCCCCCGGGGCATTCAGTACTTC | - | TRBV12-3/TRBV12-4 | - | TRBJ2-4
CASSFRATRREQYF | TGTGCCAGCAGTTTCCGAGCTACCCGTAGAGAGCAGTACTTC | many | TRBV12-3/TRBV12-4 | - | TRBJ2-7
CASSQGDRFRMNTEAFF | TGCGCCAGCAGCCAAGGGGACAGGTTTCGGATGAACACTGAAGCTTTCTTT | many | TRBV4-1 | TRBD1 | TRBJ1-1
CASGWPGQGIPYEQYF | TGTGCTAGTGGTTGGCCGGGACAGGGGATTCCCTACGAGCAGTACTTC | many | TRBV12-5 | TRBD1 | TRBJ2-7
CASNEAYQETQYF | TGTGCCAGCAATGAGGCGTACCAAGAGACCCAGTACTTC | many | TRBV6-1 | - | TRBJ2-5
CSHSAEDRAFYQPQHF | TGTTCCCACTCCGCGGAGGACAGGGCGTTCTATCAGCCCCAGCATTTT | many | TRBV6-1 | TRBD1 | TRBJ1-5
CASSRTEKLYGYTF | TGTGCCAGCAGTCGGACCGAAAAACTCTATGGCTACACCTTC | many | TRBV27 | - | TRBJ1-2
CASSQQRGATGELFF | TGTGCCAGCAGCCAACAGAGGGGGGCCACCGGGGAGCTGTTTTTT | many | TRBV11-2 | - | TRBJ2-2
CASSDEAEQYF | TGTGCCAGCAGTGATGAGGCGGAGCAGTACTTC | many | TRBV2 | - | TRBJ2-7
CASSLEASGIYYEQYF | TGTGCCAGCAGCTTAGAGGCTAGCGGGATATACTACGAGCAGTACTTC | - | TRBV11-1 | TRBD2 | TRBJ2-7
CASSLAADTGELFF | TGTGCCAGCAGTCTAGCAGCCGACACCGGGGAGCTGTTTTTT | many | TRBV27 | - | TRBJ2-2
CASSDSWDVGQPQHF | TGTGCCAGCAGCGATAGTTGGGACGTCGGCCAGCCCCAGCATTTT | many | TRBV6-1 | - | TRBJ1-5
CVSNELRDNSPLHF | TGTGTCAGCAATGAGTTAAGGGATAATTCACCCCTCCACTTT | - | TRBV6-1 | - | TRBJ1-6
CASSYRPEGGYTF | TGTGCCAGCAGCTACCGACCCGAGGGGGGCTACACCTTC | - | TRBV6-5 | - | TRBJ1-2
CASRQGETKYF | TGTGCCAGCAGACAGGGAGAGACCAAGTACTTC | few | TRBV28 | - | TRBJ2-5
CASSYSRAGHSPLHF | TGTGCCAGCAGTTACTCGAGGGCTGGGCATTCACCCCTCCACTTT | few | TRBV6-5 | - | TRBJ1-6
CAWTVLPGETQYF | TGTGCCTGGACCGTACTTCCCGGCGAGACCCAGTACTTC | many | TRBV30 | - | TRBJ2-5
CASSSGRGGNSSLHF | TGTGCCAGCAGTTCCGGGAGGGGTGGGAATTCATCCCTCCACTTT | - | TRBV6-5 | - | TRBJ1-6
CASSPGGEGYTF | TGTGCCAGCTCACCAGGAGGGGAGGGCTACACCTTC | - | TRBV18 | - | TRBJ1-2
CASSQRLASDTGELFF | TGCGCCAGCAGCCAACGACTAGCGTCGGACACCGGGGAGCTGTTTTTT | - | TRBV4-1 | TRBD2 | TRBJ2-2
CSASVGETQYF | TGCAGTGCTAGTGTTGGGGAGACCCAGTACTTC | - | TRBV20-1 | - | TRBJ2-5
CASSSGTSGGATDTQYF | TGTGCCAGCAGCTCCGGGACTAGCGGGGGGGCCACAGATACGCAGTATTTT | - | TRBV11-2 | TRBD2 | TRBJ2-3
CASSSGNRGDYTF | TGTGCCAGCAGCTCAGGGAACAGGGGAGACTACACCTTC | - | TRBV7-2 | TRBD1 | TRBJ1-2
CASSPRGILKSYGYTF | TGTGCCAGCAGTCCCCGGGGGATCCTAAAGTCGTATGGCTACACCTTC | many | TRBV6-5 | - | TRBJ1-2
CASSAGTANEQFF | TGTGCCAGCAGCGCCGGGACGGCCAATGAGCAGTTCTTC | few | TRBV7-6 | - | TRBJ2-1
CASSQARGATEAFF | TGTGCCAGCAGCCAAGCCCGGGGGGCCACTGAAGCTTTCTTT | - | TRBV3-1 | - | TRBJ1-1
CASSLNRGFDGYTF | TGTGCCAGCAGTTTAAACAGGGGATTTGATGGCTACACCTTC | many | TRBV28 | TRBD1 | TRBJ1-2
CASSLAPPYEQYF | TGTGCCAGCAGTTTAGCGCCTCCCTACGAGCAGTACTTC | many | TRBV12-3/TRBV12-4 | - | TRBJ2-7
CASSWGLAGVQETQYF | TGTGCCAGCAGCTGGGGACTAGCGGGGGTTCAAGAGACCCAGTACTTC | many | TRBV5-4 | TRBD2 | TRBJ2-5
CASSLSGQGLQPQHF | TGTGCCAGCAGTTTATCTGGGCAGGGACTACAGCCCCAGCATTTT | many | TRBV27 | - | TRBJ1-5
CASSYPRDGRNQETQYF | TGTGCCAGCAGCTATCCGAGGGACGGACGGAACCAAGAGACCCAGTACTTC | - | TRBV5-6 | - | TRBJ2-5
CASSSQAGNTIYF | TGTGCCAGCTCGTCACAGGCTGGAAACACCATATATTTT | - | TRBV18 | - | TRBJ1-3
CASSSTRGQSGYTF | TGTGCCAGCAGTTCGACCCGAGGACAGTCGGGCTACACCTTC | few | TRBV12-3/TRBV12-4 | - | TRBJ1-2
CASSARGTYSGNTIYF | TGTGCCAGCAGTGCCAGGGGCACTTACTCTGGAAACACCATATATTTT | - | TRBV6-1 | - | TRBJ1-3
CASSLGRGGGETQYF | TGTGCCAGCAGCTTAGGGCGGGGGGGCGGAGAGACCCAGTACTTC | few | TRBV7-2 | TRBD2 | TRBJ2-5
CASSWSRDYEQYF | TGTGCCAGCAGCTGGAGCAGGGACTACGAGCAGTACTTC | few | TRBV12-3/TRBV12-4 | - | TRBJ2-7
CAWIRTPSSTGELFF | TGTGCCTGGATACGGACCCCTTCGAGCACCGGGGAGCTGTTTTTT | once | TRBV30 | - | TRBJ2-2
CASSYIRGGSNQPQHF | TGTGCCAGCAGTTATATAAGGGGAGGAAGCAATCAGCCCCAGCATTTT | - | TRBV12-3/TRBV12-4 | - | TRBJ1-5
CASSATETQYF | TGTGCCAGCAGTGCAACCGAGACCCAGTACTTC | - | TRBV5-5 | - | TRBJ2-5
CATRVANYGYTF | TGTGCCACCAGGGTGGCTAACTATGGCTACACCTTC | many | TRBV6-5 | - | TRBJ1-2
CASSLTSAGELFF | TGTGCCAGCAGTTTGACTAGCGCCGGGGAGCTGTTTTTT | - | TRBV6-2/TRBV6-3 | TRBD2 | TRBJ2-2
CAISESQGQPQHF | TGTGCCATCAGTGAGTCGCAGGGCCAGCCCCAGCATTTT | many | TRBV10-3 | - | TRBJ1-5